This TCR beta chain was observed in a study of cytomegalovirus exposure and HLA in healthy donors (dated by TCRdb to between 2016 and 2019). Study-wide context: According to a later analysis, the 100 to 150 validation repertoires were produced on the same platform as the roughly 720 repertoires of the first cohort. The study aimed to test whether signatures of past pathogen exposure could be identified by cataloging public T cell receptors. Along with the roughly 700-subject first cohort, a separate validation cohort of over 90 different subjects was used. To predict cytomegalovirus infection status, the study brought together high-throughput TCR immunosequencing, statistical association of individual TCRs with disease status, and machine learning.

For this clone: There is no known antigen for this receptor. No base quality information exists; no much larger clone differs at one position.

The junction shows trimming of 3 bases on V and 3 bases on J, plus 8 bases between the germline ends. Sequences KGHSH (CDR1) and LQKENI (CDR2) are obtained from the germline V gene. The CDR3 sequence holds 13 residues, the cysteine and phenylalanine included. Just the 39-base CDR3 DNA is kept, in frame starting at base 1. What the study reported, not specific to this receptor: According to the authors, the approach could potentially be generalized to other disease states and immunological phenotypes. In vitro tests confirmed that a few of the cytomegalovirus-associated TCR beta chains recognize cytomegalovirus antigens. The study gave a list of 150 to 200 TCR beta chains associated with cytomegalovirus. While some public TCRs were present in many individuals, most TCR sequences turned up only very rarely across donors. The classifier was reported to diagnose cytomegalovirus status with high specificity and sensitivity in both the original cohort and the validation cohort. Of the cluster scores, about 94% were above 0 in a later analysis, which found that TCRs clustered in the first cohort also tended to co-occur in the 120 or so validation repertoires. All 120 or so repertoires were used to score co-occurrence in the validation cohort in a later analysis, because that analysis had no HLA typing for the cohort.

The library was made by the immunoSEQ multiplex PCR assay. In the source study's methods: A statistical classification framework was developed to diagnose cytomegalovirus status using the catalog of TCR beta chain sequences. TCRdb retrieved this table from immuneACCESS and kept in-frame rearrangements only. Not all clones are present; in checked studies, unresolved V genes account for under half, and no reason is known for the remainder. V and J calls plus clone size are reproduced from that table; the DNA served to infer D and trimming. Within this sample are more than 95,000 clones, with about 85% of them counted one time only. Together, the top ten hold 4% to 4.5% of the sample. Donors formed part of the validation cohort, which comprised 120 or so subjects and was distinct from the first cohort of under 850 subjects.

The clonotype originates from a young woman in good health and CMV-seropositive. The chain is made from TRBV18 and TRBJ1-1; the D gene is perhaps TRBD1, from 5 matching bases. Sequencing used PBMCs. The nucleotide sequence reads as follows: TGTGCCAGCTCACCTCAGGGTTACACTGAAGCTTTCTTT. Translated, this gives CASSPQGYTEAFF.